The rows below give T cell receptor beta chains drawn from one sample of a study of control samples from healthy donors and cancer patients. TCRdb's table, derived via immunoSEQ multiplex PCR, lists solely in-frame clones and lacks some. The sample holds 70,000 or so clones, over 75% seen once. The specimen was blood. These receptors all stem from a man between 45 and 60 years old in good health. Both conserved end residues are part of each CDR3. A D gene is named only where the DNA matches it firmly. The size of a clone is reported for some rows only, either as once, few or many, or as a class for expanded clones.

j_gene	len	d_gene	abundance	v_gene	CDR3aa	CDR3nt
TRBJ1-5	13	-	-	TRBV5-5	CASSLKGNQPQHF	TGTGCCAGCAGCTTAAAGGGGAATCAGCCCCAGCATTTT
TRBJ2-7	13	-	-	TRBV27	CASRTRLSYEQYF	TGTGCCAGCAGGACCAGATTATCCTACGAGCAGTACTTC
TRBJ1-1	13	-	once	TRBV10-2	CASMPTVNTEAFF	TGCGCCAGCATGCCGACGGTTAACACTGAAGCTTTCTTT
TRBJ1-2	13	TRBD1	-	TRBV7-3	CASSQGDGSGYTF	TGTGCCAGCAGCCAGGGGGACGGGAGTGGCTACACCTTC
TRBJ1-2	17	-	-	TRBV7-9	CASSLDGRISFNYGYTF	TGTGCCAGCAGCTTAGATGGCAGGATCTCTTTTAACTATGGCTACACCTTC
TRBJ2-3	12	-	-	TRBV9	CASSVTTDTQYF	TGTGCCAGCAGCGTGACAACAGATACGCAGTATTTT
TRBJ2-1	17	-	-	TRBV21-1	CASSKLGLAGGPWGQFF	TGTGCCAGCAGCAAGCTAGGACTAGCGGGAGGGCCTTGGGGGCAGTTCTTC
TRBJ1-1	13	-	-	TRBV4-2	CASSLTEETEAFF	TGTGCCAGCAGCCTCACAGAGGAAACTGAAGCTTTCTTT
TRBJ1-2	13	-	-	TRBV12-3/TRBV12-4	CASSFEGVDGYTF	TGTGCCAGCAGTTTCGAAGGTGTTGATGGCTACACCTTC
TRBJ2-7	15	TRBD2	-	TRBV7-3	CASSLGLGSSYEQYF	TGTGCCAGCAGCTTAGGACTAGGTTCGTCCTACGAGCAGTACTTC
TRBJ2-1	13	-	-	TRBV6-6	CASSYGRRDEQFF	TGTGCCAGCAGCTACGGCAGACGCGATGAGCAGTTCTTC
TRBJ2-5	16	-	-	TRBV21-1	CASSKLDSGGAKTQYF	TGTGCCAGCAGCAAACTGGATAGCGGGGGGGCGAAGACCCAGTACTTC
TRBJ2-2	14	TRBD2	-	TRBV19	CASNREGNTGELFF	TGTGCCAGTAATCGGGAGGGGAACACCGGGGAGCTGTTTTTT
TRBJ2-5	13	TRBD1	-	TRBV19	CASSQDRGETQYF	TGTGCCAGTAGTCAAGACAGGGGAGAGACCCAGTACTTC
TRBJ2-3	12	-	-	TRBV28	CASRRATDTQYF	TGTGCCAGCAGGCGGGCCACAGATACGCAGTATTTT
TRBJ2-7	15	-	-	TRBV5-1	CASSLGDRPSYEQYF	TGCGCCAGCAGCTTGGGGGACCGTCCGTCCTACGAGCAGTACTTC
TRBJ1-2	17	-	-	TRBV5-1	CATSPSSLFDRNYGYTF	TGCGCCACCTCCCCCTCTTCCCTTTTCGACCGGAACTATGGCTACACCTTC
TRBJ2-7	17	TRBD2	-	TRBV6-2/TRBV6-3	CASSYSTSGSTSKEQYF	TGTGCCAGCAGTTACAGTACTAGCGGGAGCACTAGTAAAGAGCAGTACTTC
TRBJ2-2	13	-	-	TRBV11-2	CASTSQNTGELFF	TGTGCCAGCACCTCTCAGAACACCGGGGAGCTGTTTTTT
TRBJ2-1	16	TRBD2	once	TRBV4-3	CASSQEGLAGAFEQFF	TGCGCCAGCAGCCAAGAGGGACTAGCGGGAGCGTTTGAGCAGTTCTTC
TRBJ1-5	13	-	-	TRBV7-2	CASSLGANQPQHF	TGTGCCAGCAGCTTGGGGGCCAATCAGCCCCAGCATTTT
TRBJ1-2	12	-	-	TRBV6-5	CASRPGGGSYTF	TGTGCCAGCAGACCCGGGGGCGGAAGCTACACCTTC
TRBJ1-5	13	-	-	TRBV19	CASSMTDYQPQHF	TGTGCCAGTAGTATGACAGATTATCAGCCCCAGCATTTT
TRBJ2-5	12	-	-	TRBV28	CASSSYGETQYF	TGTGCCAGCAGTTCCTACGGAGAGACCCAGTACTTC
TRBJ2-1	17	-	once	TRBV7-2	CASSLIKRVVSYNEQFF	TGTGCCAGCAGCTTAATCAAGCGGGTGGTCTCCTACAATGAGCAGTTCTTC
TRBJ1-2	14	-	-	TRBV18	CASSPGLSWDGYTF	TGTGCCAGCTCTCCGGGACTCTCGTGGGATGGCTACACCTTC
TRBJ2-7	12	-	few	TRBV7-9	CASSPPVYEQYF	TGTGCCAGCAGCCCCCCGGTCTACGAGCAGTACTTC
TRBJ2-3	15	TRBD2	-	TRBV4-2	CASSQTAGNTDTQYF	TGTGCCAGCAGCCAGACAGCGGGGAACACAGATACGCAGTATTTT
TRBJ2-4	14	-	-	TRBV7-8	CASSLADSGSIQYF	TGTGCCAGCAGCTTAGCGGATAGCGGAAGCATTCAGTACTTC
TRBJ1-5	15	TRBD1	-	TRBV30	CAWTWGDRGNQPQHF	TGTGCCTGGACCTGGGGGGACAGAGGCAATCAGCCCCAGCATTTT
TRBJ2-2	18	TRBD2	-	TRBV19	CASRTSLLLAGKTGELFF	TGTGCCAGTAGGACTTCGCTACTACTAGCGGGAAAAACCGGGGAGCTGTTTTTT
TRBJ1-1	14	-	-	TRBV28	CASSEPGANTEAFF	TGTGCCAGCAGCGAACCGGGAGCCAACACTGAAGCTTTCTTT
TRBJ1-3	16	-	-	TRBV28	CASTPLGTSSGNTIYF	TGTGCCAGCACCCCCCTGGGGACGAGCTCTGGAAACACCATATATTTT
TRBJ2-1	16	TRBD2	-	TRBV7-9	CASSLSAGVSYNEQFF	TGTGCCAGCAGCTTATCGGCGGGGGTCTCCTACAATGAGCAGTTCTTC
TRBJ1-5	13	-	-	TRBV19	CASSGVTSQPQHF	TGTGCCAGTAGTGGGGTGACGAGTCAGCCCCAGCATTTT
TRBJ1-2	15	-	few	TRBV11-2	CASSPITGIAYGYTF	TGTGCCAGCAGTCCTATCACAGGGATTGCCTATGGCTACACCTTC
TRBJ2-4	15	-	-	TRBV6-1	CASSEAQGTKNIQYF	TGTGCCAGCAGTGAAGCTCAGGGTACCAAAAACATTCAGTACTTC
TRBJ1-5	16	-	once	TRBV10-2	CASTSLPGGRDQPQHF	TGCGCCAGCACGTCCTTACCGGGGGGTCGGGATCAGCCCCAGCATTTT
TRBJ2-3	15	TRBD2	once	TRBV6-1	CASSEALAGTDTQYF	TGTGCCAGCAGTGAAGCTCTAGCGGGGACAGATACGCAGTATTTT
TRBJ2-1	12	-	once	TRBV6-5	CASSYTDNEQFF	TGTGCCAGCAGTTACACTGACAATGAGCAGTTCTTC
TRBJ1-5	17	-	-	TRBV25-1	CASSVIHPLGPNQPQHF	TGTGCCAGCAGTGTTATCCACCCCCTGGGCCCCAATCAGCCCCAGCATTTT
TRBJ2-3	16	TRBD2	-	TRBV5-6	CASNPWGSGRFDTQYF	TGTGCCAGCAACCCATGGGGTAGCGGGAGGTTTGATACGCAGTATTTT
TRBJ1-2	14	-	-	TRBV7-9	CASSSFTVNYGYTF	TGTGCCAGCAGCTCCTTTACAGTAAACTATGGCTACACCTTC
TRBJ2-2	15	-	-	TRBV3-1/TRBV3-2	CASSRLAGGTGELFF	TGTGCCAGCAGCCGGTTGGCAGGAGGTACCGGGGAGCTGTTTTTT
TRBJ1-5	15	TRBD1	-	TRBV6-1	CASSDNRGRNQPQHF	TGTGCCAGCAGTGATAACAGGGGGCGCAATCAGCCCCAGCATTTT
TRBJ2-5	14	-	-	TRBV7-2	CASSLRGISETQYF	TGTGCCAGCAGCTTAAGGGGGATCTCGGAGACCCAGTACTTC
TRBJ1-2	15	TRBD1	-	TRBV24-1	CATSDPGTGRYGYTF	TGTGCCACCAGTGACCCCGGGACAGGACGCTATGGCTACACCTTC
TRBJ2-7	11	-	-	TRBV20-1	CSARIGSFRYF	TGCAGTGCTAGAATTGGGAGTTTTCGGTACTTC
TRBJ1-2	12	TRBD1	-	TRBV5-1	CASRPGGGGYTF	TGCGCCAGCAGACCAGGGGGCGGTGGCTACACCTTC
TRBJ2-1	15	-	-	TRBV7-9	CASSLSVSSYNEQFF	TGTGCCAGCAGCTTATCAGTATCCTCCTACAATGAGCAGTTCTTC